This T cell receptor beta chain was sequenced for a study of blood T cell repertoires in COVID-19. Turning to the study itself: Researchers got acute and convalescent COVID-19 samples from the United States, Italy and Spain.

Trimming took 0 bases from V and 5 from J; bases not matched to a gene: 10. Germline V lookup: CDR1 SGHRS, CDR2 YFSETQ. CDR3 size: 16 residues. Assignment of participants to cohorts was predicated upon participant-reported clinical history. Original handling: The assay estimated nucleated cells by amplifying reference gene primers. Data came from immunoSEQ multiplex PCR; TCRdb stores just in-frame clones and leaves some out. V, J and clone size are taken as reported in that table, and D and trimming were inferred from the DNA itself. The sample carries some 97,000 clones, 70% to 90% recorded once. The specimen was PBMCs or T cells enriched from blood (not recorded which). The TCR comes from a woman between 50 and 59 years old who had recovered from COVID-19. The chain carries TRBV5-1 and TRBJ2-5, with TRBD2 matching over 7 bases. CDR3 protein: CASSLAGGRSVETQYF. The CDR3 DNA reads as TGCGCCAGCAGCTTGGCCGGCGGGAGATCAGTGGAGACCCAGTACTTC.